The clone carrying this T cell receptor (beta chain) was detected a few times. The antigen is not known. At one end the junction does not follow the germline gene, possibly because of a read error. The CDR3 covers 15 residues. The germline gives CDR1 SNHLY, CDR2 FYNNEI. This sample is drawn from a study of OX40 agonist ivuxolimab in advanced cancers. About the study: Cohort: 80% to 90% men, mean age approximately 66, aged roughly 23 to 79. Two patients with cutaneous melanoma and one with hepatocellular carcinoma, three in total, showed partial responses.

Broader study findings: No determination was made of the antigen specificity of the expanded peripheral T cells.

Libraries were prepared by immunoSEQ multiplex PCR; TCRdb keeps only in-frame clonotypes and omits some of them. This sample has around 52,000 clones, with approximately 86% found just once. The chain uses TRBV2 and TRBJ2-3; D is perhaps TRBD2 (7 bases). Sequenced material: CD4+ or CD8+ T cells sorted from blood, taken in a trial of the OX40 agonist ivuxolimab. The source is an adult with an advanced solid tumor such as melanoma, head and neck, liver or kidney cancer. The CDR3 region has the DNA TGTGCCGGCAGGGGCGGACTAGTTGATTCCGATACGCAGTATTTT. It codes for CAGRGGLVDSDTQYF. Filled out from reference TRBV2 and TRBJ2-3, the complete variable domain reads EPEVTQTPSHQVTQMGQEVILRCVPISNHLYFYWYRQILGQKVEFLVSFYNNEISEKSEIFDDQFSVERPDGSNFTLKIRSTKLEDSAMYFCAGRGGLVDSDTQYFGPGTRLTVL.